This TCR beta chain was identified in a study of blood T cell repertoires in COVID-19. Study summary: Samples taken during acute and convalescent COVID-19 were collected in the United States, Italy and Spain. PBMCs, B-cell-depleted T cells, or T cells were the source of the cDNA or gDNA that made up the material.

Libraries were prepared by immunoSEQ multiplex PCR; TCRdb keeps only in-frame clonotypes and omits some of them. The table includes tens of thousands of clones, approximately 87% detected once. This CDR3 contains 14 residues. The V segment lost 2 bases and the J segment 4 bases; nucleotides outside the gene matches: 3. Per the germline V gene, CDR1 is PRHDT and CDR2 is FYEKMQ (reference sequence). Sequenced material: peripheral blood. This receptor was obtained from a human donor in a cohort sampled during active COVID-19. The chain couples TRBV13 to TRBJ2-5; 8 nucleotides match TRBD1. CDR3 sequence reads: CASSLRQGTETQYF. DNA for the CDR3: TGTGCCAGCAGCTTAAGACAGGGGACAGAGACCCAGTACTTC.